This T cell receptor (beta chain) originates from a study of blood T cell repertoires in COVID-19. The method was immunoSEQ multiplex PCR; TCRdb's version includes in-frame clones alone and lacks a portion of them. The table shows about 260,000 clones, with approximately 87% occurring only once. Germline loops: CDR1 WNHNN, CDR2 SYGVQD (reference sequence). CDR3 length: 14 amino acids. Trimming left V 3 bases short and J 4 bases short, with 10 bases between. Sequencing was done on a sample of peripheral blood. This chain connects TRBV10-1 to TRBJ2-1; no definite D call. The TCR was taken from a woman in her thirties or forties who had recovered from COVID-19. The CDR3 bases are TGCGCCAGCAGTGAAGGTCGAGGATACAATGAGCAGTTCTTC. Residues: CASSEGRGYNEQFF.